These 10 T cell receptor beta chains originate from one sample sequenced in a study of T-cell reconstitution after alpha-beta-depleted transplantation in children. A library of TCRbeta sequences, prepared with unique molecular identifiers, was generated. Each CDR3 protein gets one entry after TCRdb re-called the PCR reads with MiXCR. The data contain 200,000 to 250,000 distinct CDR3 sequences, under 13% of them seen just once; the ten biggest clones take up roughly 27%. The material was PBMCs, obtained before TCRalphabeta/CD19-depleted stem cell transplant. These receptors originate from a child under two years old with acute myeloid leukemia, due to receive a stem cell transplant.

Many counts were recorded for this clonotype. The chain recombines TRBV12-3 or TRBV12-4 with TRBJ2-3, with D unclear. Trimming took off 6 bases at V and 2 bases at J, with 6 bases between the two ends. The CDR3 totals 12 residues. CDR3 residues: CASSPYTDTQYF. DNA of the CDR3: TGTGCCAGCAGCCCATACACAGATACGCAGTATTTT.

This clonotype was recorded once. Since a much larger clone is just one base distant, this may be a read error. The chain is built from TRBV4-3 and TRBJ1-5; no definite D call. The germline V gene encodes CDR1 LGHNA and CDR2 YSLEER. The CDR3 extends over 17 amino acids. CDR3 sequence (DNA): TGCGCCAGCAGCCAAGATCACGGGTCCGATAGCAATCAGCCCCAGCAATTT. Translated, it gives CASSQDHGSDSNQPQQF.

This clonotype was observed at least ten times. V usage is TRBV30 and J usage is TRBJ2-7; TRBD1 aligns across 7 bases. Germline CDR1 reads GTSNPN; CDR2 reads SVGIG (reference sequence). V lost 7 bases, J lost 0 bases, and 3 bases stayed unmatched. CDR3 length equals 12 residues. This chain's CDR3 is CASNRGSYEQYF. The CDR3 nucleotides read TGTGCCTCCAACAGGGGCTCCTACGAGCAGTACTTC.

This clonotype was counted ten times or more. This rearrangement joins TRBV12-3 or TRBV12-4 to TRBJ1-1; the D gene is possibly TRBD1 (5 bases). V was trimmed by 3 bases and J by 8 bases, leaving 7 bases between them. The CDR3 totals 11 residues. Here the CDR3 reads CASSFGGEAFF. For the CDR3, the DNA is TGTGCCAGCAGTTTCGGGGGGGAAGCTTTCTTT.

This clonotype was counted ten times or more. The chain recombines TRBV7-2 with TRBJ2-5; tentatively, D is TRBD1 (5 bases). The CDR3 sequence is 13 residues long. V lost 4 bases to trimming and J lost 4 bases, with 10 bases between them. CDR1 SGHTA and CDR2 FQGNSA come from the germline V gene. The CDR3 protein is CASSSRVGETQYF. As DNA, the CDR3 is TGTGCCAGCAGCTCCAGGGTAGGAGAGACCCAGTACTTC.

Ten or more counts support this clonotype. The CDR3, as DNA: TGTGCTACTCGAGTGGGACTTGAGCCCGGGGAGCTGTTTTTT. Encoded protein: CATRVGLEPGELFF. The chain is built from TRBV12-5 and TRBJ2-2; D possibly corresponds to TRBD2 (6 bases). Per the germline V gene, CDR1 is LGHNT and CDR2 is FRNRAP. The germline V and J ends were trimmed by 10 bases and 6 bases, with 18 bases remaining between them. CDR3 length equals 14 residues.

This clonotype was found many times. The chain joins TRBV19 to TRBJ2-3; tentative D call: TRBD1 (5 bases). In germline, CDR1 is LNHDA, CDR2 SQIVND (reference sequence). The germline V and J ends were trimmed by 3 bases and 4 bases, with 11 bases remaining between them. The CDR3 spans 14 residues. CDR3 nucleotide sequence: TGTGCCAGTAGTATGGTCGACAGCCCAGATACGCAGTATTTT. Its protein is CASSMVDSPDTQYF.

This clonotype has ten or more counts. The CDR3 coding sequence is TGCGCCAGCAGCTGGGGACAGGGACTAAATGAAAAACTGTTTTTT. This codes for CASSWGQGLNEKLFF. This sequence joins TRBV5-1 and TRBJ1-4, with TRBD1 matching over 9 bases. Germline trimming cut 3 bases from V and 5 bases from J; bases unmatched to any gene: 5. The CDR3 loop spans 15 amino acids. CDR1 and CDR2 from the germline V gene are SGHRS and YFSETQ.

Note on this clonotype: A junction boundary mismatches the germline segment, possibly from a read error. In DNA, the CDR3 is TGTGTCAGTAGTATCGGGACGGCCCCTCAGCCCCAGCATTTT. This translates into CVSSIGTAPQPQHF. The V gene is TRBV19, the J gene TRBJ1-5; TRBD1 is a possible D gene (5 bases). The CDR3 is 14 amino acids. Germline lookup yields CDR1 LNHDA and CDR2 SQIVND (reference sequence).

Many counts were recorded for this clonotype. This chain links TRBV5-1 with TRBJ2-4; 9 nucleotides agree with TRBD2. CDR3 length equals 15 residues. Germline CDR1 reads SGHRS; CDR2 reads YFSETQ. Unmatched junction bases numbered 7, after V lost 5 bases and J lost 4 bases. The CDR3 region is CASRFLAGTKNIQYF. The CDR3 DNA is TGCGCCAGCAGATTCCTAGCGGGAACGAAAAACATTCAGTACTTC.